These 8 T cell receptor beta chains came from one sample sequenced in a study of blood T cell repertoires in COVID-19 (TCRdb year 2020). Receptor amplification or capture employed the immunoSEQ multiplex PCR assay. TCRdb re-hosts the immuneACCESS table, in-frame sequences only. Its copies lack some clones; in the studies checked, an unresolved V gene accounts for under half of them, and the cause for the rest is not known. This sample lists around 110,000 clones; roughly 80% were detected once. Clones ranked in the top ten supply approximately 2.5% of the sample. Sequencing input: peripheral blood. These receptors were taken from a young man with acute or convalescent COVID-19.

The J gene is TRBJ1-6, the V gene TRBV6-5; 10 bases are shared with TRBD1. CDR3 size: 15 residues. CDR1 is MNHEY, CDR2 SVGAGI, per germline. Losses at the gene ends were 8 bases for V and 3 bases for J; bases not matched to a gene: 4. CDR3 sequence: CASATGGRYNSPLHF. CDR3 DNA sequence: TGTGCCAGCGCGACAGGGGGCCGCTATAATTCACCCCTCCACTTT.

The chain couples TRBV27 to TRBJ2-2, with 7 bases aligning to TRBD1. The CDR3 is made up of 16 amino acids. The trim removed 3 bases at V and 7 bases at J, leaving 11 bases unmatched. Germline CDR1 MNHEY, CDR2 SMNVEV (reference sequence). CDR3 sequence: CASSLSDRVPGGELFF. DNA for the CDR3: TGTGCCAGCAGTTTGTCAGACAGGGTCCCCGGCGGGGAGCTGTTTTTT.

Turning to this clone: Possible read error: a much larger clone is one base away. V and J are TRBV11-2 and TRBJ2-5; TRBD1 matches at 7 bases. Germline assignment: CDR1 SGHAT and CDR2 FQNNGV. CDR3 size: 13 residues. V lost 5 bases to trimming and J lost 2 bases; unmatched junction nucleotides: 2. CDR3 sequence reads: CASSTGQQETQYF. The CDR3 DNA reads TGTGCCAGCAGCACGGGACAGCAAGAGACCCAGTACTTC.

The rearrangement joins TRBV9 to TRBJ2-5; TRBD1 might be the D (6 bases). V dropped 4 bases and J dropped 1 base, with 14 bases sitting between them. Germline V gene sequence: CDR1 SGDLS, CDR2 YYNGEE. The CDR3 totals 15 residues. The CDR3 is CASSPGAGTQETQYF. The CDR3, as DNA: TGTGCCAGCAGCCCAGGGGCCGGGACCCAAGAGACCCAGTACTTC. Filled out from reference TRBV9 and TRBJ2-5, the complete variable domain reads DSGVTQTPKHLITATGQRVTLRCSPRSGDLSVYWYQQSLDQGLQFLIQYYNGEERAKGNILERFSAQQFPDLHSELNLSSLELGDSALYFCASSPGAGTQETQYFGPGTRLLVL.

The chain is built from TRBV12-5 and TRBJ2-6, with D unclear. This CDR3 region has 15 residues. Germline CDR1 LGHNT, CDR2 FRNRAP. V lost 1 base, J lost 0 bases, and 4 bases lay in between. CDR3 sequence: CASGLGSSGANVLTF. Written as DNA, the CDR3 is TGTGCTAGTGGTTTGGGGAGCTCTGGGGCCAACGTCCTGACTTTC.

The chain links TRBV18 to TRBJ2-1; D gene uncertain. This CDR3 has 14 amino acids. V lost 1 base and J 4 bases, leaving 8 bases between the germline ends. Germline CDR1 KGHSH, CDR2 LQKENI. The CDR3 loop is CASSPQEAYNEQFF. CDR3 bases: TGTGCCAGCTCACCACAAGAAGCTTACAATGAGCAGTTCTTC.

V usage is TRBV14 and J usage is TRBJ1-6; D is uncertain. CDR1 SGHDN and CDR2 FVKESK come from the germline V gene. This CDR3 is 17 amino acids long. Trimming left V 0 bases short and J 4 bases short, with 13 bases between. The CDR3 spells CASSQDGPNRYNSPLHF. The CDR3 bases are TGTGCCAGCAGCCAAGATGGCCCGAACCGTTATAATTCACCCCTCCACTTT.

The chain employs TRBV6-1 and TRBJ2-7, with a possible D match to TRBD1 (6 bases). From germline, CDR1 is MNHNS and CDR2 SASEGT. The CDR3 runs to 15 residues. Deletions cut 3 bases from V and 7 bases from J, with 19 bases between. CDR3 bases: TGTGCCAGCAGTGATCAGGGGAAGGCCGCTGGGGAGCAGTACGTC. It yields the protein CASSDQGKAAGEQYV.